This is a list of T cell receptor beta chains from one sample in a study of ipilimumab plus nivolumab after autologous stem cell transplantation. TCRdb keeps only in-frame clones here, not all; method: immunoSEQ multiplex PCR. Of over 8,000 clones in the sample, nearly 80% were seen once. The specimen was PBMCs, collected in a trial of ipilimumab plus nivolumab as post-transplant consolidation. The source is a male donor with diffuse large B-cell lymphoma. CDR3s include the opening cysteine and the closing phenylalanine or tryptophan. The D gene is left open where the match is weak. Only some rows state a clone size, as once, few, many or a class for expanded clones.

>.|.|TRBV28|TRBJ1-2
TGTGCCAGCAGTTGGGGCAGGGGCTATGGCTACACCTTC
CASSWGRGYGYTF
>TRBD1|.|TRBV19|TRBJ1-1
TGTGCCAGTAGGAGGACAGGGGGCCCCCTAGAAGCTTTCTTT
CASRRTGGPLEAFF
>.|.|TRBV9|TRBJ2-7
TGTGCCAGCTCCCCCGGGACTCATACTTACGAGCAGTACTTC
CASSPGTHTYEQYF
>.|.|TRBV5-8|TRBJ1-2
TGTGCCAGCAGCTTCCGAGGGGTAAACTATGGCTACACCTTC
CASSFRGVNYGYTF
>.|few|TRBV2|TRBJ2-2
TGTGCCAGCAAAGGGACTGACAACACCGGGGAGCTGTTTTTT
CASKGTDNTGELFF
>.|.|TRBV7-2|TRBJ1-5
TGTGCCAGCAGCTCGAGATATAGCAATCAGCCCCAGCATTTT
CASSSRYSNQPQHF
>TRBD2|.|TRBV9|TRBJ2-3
TGTGCCAGCAGCGTAGGGCAGCGGGGCGGGGGGGCCACAGATACGCAGTATTTT
CASSVGQRGGGATDTQYF
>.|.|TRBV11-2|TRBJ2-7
TGTGCCAGCAGCCGAGGGGGTTTCGACGAGCAGTACTTC
CASSRGGFDEQYF
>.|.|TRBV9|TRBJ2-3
TGTGCCAGCAGCGTAGAGGGCCTCGGACAGAAGGCAGATACGCAGTATTTT
CASSVEGLGQKADTQYF
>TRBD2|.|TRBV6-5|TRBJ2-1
TGTGCCAGCAGTTACACAGCGGGGGGAAACAATGAGCAGTTCTTC
CASSYTAGGNNEQFF
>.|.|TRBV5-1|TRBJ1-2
TGCGCCAGCAGCTTGACAGAAACTAACTATGGCTACACCTTC
CASSLTETNYGYTF
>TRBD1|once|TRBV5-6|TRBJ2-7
TGTGCCAGCAGCTTGGTGCAGGGGGCCTACGAGCAGTACTTC
CASSLVQGAYEQYF
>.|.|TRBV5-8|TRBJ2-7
TGTGCCAGCAGCTTGGAAACTGGGGCCTTCTACGAGCAGTACTTC
CASSLETGAFYEQYF
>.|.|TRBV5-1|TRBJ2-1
TGCGCCAGCAGCTTGGCACAGGGCTTACACAATGAGCAGTTCTTC
CASSLAQGLHNEQFF
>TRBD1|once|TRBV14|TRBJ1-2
TGTGCCAGCAGCCCCCCAAGACCCAGGGACAGGGGCCTTAGAGGGGATGGCTACACCTTC
CASSPPRPRDRGLRGDGYTF
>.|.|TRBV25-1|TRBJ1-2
TGTGCCAGCAGTTCTTACTCTGGGGACTACTATGGCTACACCTTC
CASSSYSGDYYGYTF
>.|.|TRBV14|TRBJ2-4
TGTGCCAGCAGCCATGGAAACATTCAGTACTTC
CASSHGNIQYF
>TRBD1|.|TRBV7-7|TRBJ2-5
TGTGCCAGCAGCCCGGGACCAGAGGGGGCGCAGACCCAGTACTTC
CASSPGPEGAQTQYF
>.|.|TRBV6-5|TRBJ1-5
TGTGCCAGCAGAAGGACAGGCAATCAGCCCCAGCATTTT
CASRRTGNQPQHF
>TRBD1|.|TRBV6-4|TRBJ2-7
TGTGCCAGCCTCGATACAGGGGGCGCCCCGAACGAGCAGTACTTC
CASLDTGGAPNEQYF
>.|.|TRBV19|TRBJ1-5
TGTGCCAGTAGTATCTTGAAGGAAAGCAATCAGCCCCAGCATTTT
CASSILKESNQPQHF
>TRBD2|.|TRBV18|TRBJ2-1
TGTGCCAGCTCACCTCCGGGACTAGCAACAAATGAGCAGTTCTTC
CASSPPGLATNEQFF
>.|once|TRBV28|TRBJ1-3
TGTGCCAGCAGTTCTCAGGGAAACACCATATATTTT
CASSSQGNTIYF
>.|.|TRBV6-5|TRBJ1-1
TGTGCCAGCAGTTACGGCGATCTAGGGACTGAAGCTTTCTTT
CASSYGDLGTEAFF
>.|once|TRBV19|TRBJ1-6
TGTGCCAGTAGTATTAGTTGGGGGAGCTCCTATAATTCACCCCTCCACTTT
CASSISWGSSYNSPLHF
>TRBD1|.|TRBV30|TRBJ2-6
TGTGCCTGGAGTTTCCCTCTCGGGACAGCTTTCTCTGGGGCCAACGTCCTGACTTTC
CAWSFPLGTAFSGANVLTF
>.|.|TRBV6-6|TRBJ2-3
TGTGCCAGCAGAGTTACACCGGGGATGCCAGATACGCAGTATTTT
CASRVTPGMPDTQYF
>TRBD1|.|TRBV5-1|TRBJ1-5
TGCGCCAGCAGCCTTGGTCCACAGGGGGCCAATCAGCCCCAGCATTTT
CASSLGPQGANQPQHF
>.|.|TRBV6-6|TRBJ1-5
TGTGCCAGCAGGGAAGGGGATCAGCCCCAGCATTTT
CASREGDQPQHF